Listed below are T cell receptor beta chains from one sample, sequenced in a study of blood T cell repertoires in COVID-19. Repertoires were generated with immunoSEQ multiplex PCR, while TCRdb's copy carries only in-frame clones and drops some. The data contain approximately 210,000 clones, 65% to 85% of them singletons. The sample comprised PBMCs or T cells enriched from blood (not recorded which). The receptors originated from a woman aged 55-70 years who had recovered from COVID-19. The CDR3 runs from the conserved cysteine through the conserved F or W. The order of the fields is clone size, V gene, D gene, J gene, CDR3 protein, CDR3 DNA. The D gene is left open where the match is weak. Rows give clone size only sometimes, using once, few, many, or a class for an expanded clone.

-	TRBV5-5	TRBD1	TRBJ1-3	CASSFSPGGGNTIYF	TGTGCCAGCAGCTTTTCACCAGGGGGAGGAAACACCATATATTTT
-	TRBV27	-	TRBJ2-3	CASSSPPRRGKRDTQYF	TGTGCCAGCAGTTCCCCACCTCGTAGAGGGAAGAGGGATACGCAGTATTTT
-	TRBV13	-	TRBJ1-1	CASTSRENTEAFF	TGTGCCAGCACCTCCCGGGAGAACACTGAAGCTTTCTTT
-	TRBV3-1/TRBV3-2	TRBD1	TRBJ1-3	CASSSGQSTSPGNTIYF	TGTGCCAGCAGCTCGGGACAGTCAACTTCCCCTGGAAACACCATATATTTT
-	TRBV19	TRBD2	TRBJ2-7	CASSIGTSGPYEQYF	TGTGCCAGTAGTATCGGGACTAGCGGGCCCTACGAGCAGTACTTC
few	TRBV3-1/TRBV3-2	TRBD1	TRBJ1-2	CASSLPGQYYGYTF	TGTGCCAGCAGCCTGCCGGGACAGTACTATGGCTACACCTTC
-	TRBV7-2	TRBD2	TRBJ2-5	CASRFLAGPQETQYF	TGTGCCAGCAGGTTCCTAGCGGGACCTCAAGAGACCCAGTACTTC
-	TRBV6-5	TRBD1	TRBJ2-5	CASRPDRVSVTQYF	TGTGCCAGCAGACCAGACAGGGTCTCGGTGACCCAGTACTTC
-	TRBV7-6	-	TRBJ1-1	CASSPGIPEAFF	TGTGCCAGCAGTCCAGGTATTCCTGAAGCTTTCTTT
-	TRBV2	TRBD1	TRBJ1-3	CASSAIGQGRNTIYF	TGTGCCAGCAGTGCTATCGGACAGGGAAGAAACACCATATATTTT
-	TRBV18	TRBD1	TRBJ2-1	CASSPPTGQGYNEQFF	TGTGCCAGCTCACCTCCAACGGGACAGGGCTACAATGAGCAGTTCTTC
-	TRBV15	TRBD1	TRBJ1-4	CATSYGGQGNPNEKLFF	TGTGCCACCAGCTATGGGGGACAGGGGAATCCTAATGAAAAACTGTTTTTT
-	TRBV3-1/TRBV3-2	-	TRBJ2-2	CASSPKQGWGTGELFF	TGTGCCAGCAGCCCCAAACAGGGTTGGGGCACCGGGGAGCTGTTTTTT
-	TRBV18	TRBD1	TRBJ1-1	CASSRQGDNTEAFF	TGTGCCAGCTCACGCCAGGGGGATAACACTGAAGCTTTCTTT
many	TRBV27	TRBD1	TRBJ1-6	CASSSYADRVNSPLHF	TGTGCCAGCAGTTCTTACGCAGACAGGGTTAATTCACCCCTCCACTTT
once	TRBV5-5	-	TRBJ2-3	CASSLDGGSTDTQYF	TGTGCCAGCAGCTTGGATGGGGGCAGCACAGATACGCAGTATTTT
-	TRBV11-3	TRBD1	TRBJ1-1	CASSLPGQKAFF	TGTGCCAGCAGCTTACCGGGACAGAAAGCTTTCTTT
few	TRBV5-1	-	TRBJ2-1	CASSFGAGNEQFF	TGCGCCAGCAGCTTCGGGGCGGGGAATGAGCAGTTCTTC
-	TRBV7-6	-	TRBJ2-1	CASSQKLGGFSRGEQFF	TGTGCCAGCAGTCAAAAGTTGGGCGGGTTCTCCAGGGGTGAGCAGTTCTTC
once	TRBV7-9	-	TRBJ2-1	CASSFAGTNEQFF	TGTGCCAGCAGCTTCGCGGGAACCAATGAGCAGTTCTTC
-	TRBV19	-	TRBJ2-1	CASSIGGSVANEQFF	TGTGCCAGTAGTATAGGAGGTAGCGTGGCCAATGAGCAGTTCTTC
-	TRBV19	-	TRBJ1-1	CASTPRRGDTEAFF	TGTGCCAGTACCCCCAGGCGGGGGGACACTGAAGCTTTCTTT
-	TRBV7-6	-	TRBJ1-1	CASSLVGRGLNTEAFF	TGTGCCAGCAGCTTAGTAGGCAGGGGACTGAACACTGAAGCTTTCTTT
-	TRBV6-5	-	TRBJ1-2	CASSSSGNYGYTF	TGTGCCAGCAGTTCCTCCGGTAACTATGGCTACACCTTC
-	TRBV5-6	TRBD1	TRBJ1-5	CASSSRAGTGVNQPQHF	TGTGCCAGCAGCTCGAGGGCCGGGACAGGGGTTAATCAGCCCCAGCATTTT
-	TRBV5-4	-	TRBJ1-1	CASSPGGGKTSTEAFF	TGTGCCAGCAGCCCTGGGGGGGGGAAGACCTCAACTGAAGCTTTCTTT
-	TRBV7-9	-	TRBJ2-4	CASSLAEGGNIQYF	TGTGCCAGCAGCTTAGCGGAGGGCGGGAACATTCAGTACTTC
-	TRBV18	TRBD2	TRBJ2-7	CASSPGGLAGDEQYF	TGTGCCAGCTCACCAGGGGGACTAGCGGGAGACGAGCAGTACTTC
-	TRBV19	TRBD2	TRBJ2-6	CASKRVAGVGANVLTF	TGTGCCAGTAAGAGGGTAGCGGGAGTTGGGGCCAACGTCCTGACTTTC
-	TRBV27	TRBD1	TRBJ1-2	CASSKQGADNYGYTF	TGTGCCAGCAGTAAACAGGGGGCTGACAACTATGGCTACACCTTC
-	TRBV7-2	-	TRBJ2-2	CASSLNGGTGELFF	TGTGCCAGCAGCTTAAACGGGGGCACCGGGGAGCTGTTTTTT
-	TRBV7-9	-	TRBJ1-3	CASSPAGNTIYF	TGTGCCAGCAGCCCCGCTGGAAACACCATATATTTT
-	TRBV11-2	TRBD1	TRBJ1-4	CASSPRGHNEKLFF	TGTGCCAGCAGCCCGAGGGGGCATAATGAAAAACTGTTTTTT
-	TRBV14	TRBD1	TRBJ1-1	CASSLLTGVEAFF	TGTGCCAGCAGCCTCCTGACAGGGGTTGAAGCTTTCTTT
-	TRBV19	TRBD1	TRBJ1-1	CASRPTGRGRTEAFF	TGTGCCAGTAGGCCCACAGGAAGGGGGCGAACTGAAGCTTTCTTT
-	TRBV5-8	-	TRBJ1-2	CASSLVEVRHYGYTF	TGTGCCAGCAGCCTCGTCGAGGTTCGACACTATGGCTACACCTTC
-	TRBV5-1	TRBD2	TRBJ2-3	CASSLDGGGRTDTQYF	TGCGCCAGCAGCTTGGACGGCGGGGGGCGCACAGATACGCAGTATTTT
-	TRBV9	-	TRBJ2-2	CASSVGEHTGELFF	TGTGCCAGCAGCGTTGGAGAACACACCGGGGAGCTGTTTTTT
-	TRBV3-1/TRBV3-2	TRBD2	TRBJ2-1	CASSHSGAGPGVYNEQFF	TGTGCCAGCAGCCACTCTGGAGCGGGGCCCGGAGTTTACAATGAGCAGTTCTTC
-	TRBV6-5	-	TRBJ1-2	CASTERGQNYGYTF	TGTGCCAGCACCGAAAGAGGGCAGAACTATGGCTACACCTTC
-	TRBV10-3	TRBD1	TRBJ1-1	CAISEQGTEAFF	TGTGCCATCAGTGAACAGGGGACTGAAGCTTTCTTT
-	TRBV11-3	-	TRBJ2-3	CASSSRQDVGDTQYF	TGTGCCAGCAGCTCTCGACAGGATGTGGGAGATACGCAGTATTTT
-	TRBV7-9	TRBD2	TRBJ2-7	CASSSGGGGGYEQYF	TGTGCCAGCAGCTCCGGGGGGGGAGGTGGCTACGAGCAGTACTTC
-	TRBV9	-	TRBJ1-4	CASSVGGATNEKLFF	TGTGCCAGCAGCGTAGGGGGGGCAACTAATGAAAAACTGTTTTTT
-	TRBV5-4	-	TRBJ2-2	CASSLGQGDTGELFF	TGTGCCAGCAGCTTGGGGCAGGGTGACACCGGGGAGCTGTTTTTT
-	TRBV7-2	TRBD2	TRBJ2-3	CASSPGGTDTQYF	TGTGCCAGCAGCCCGGGGGGAACAGATACGCAGTATTTT
few	TRBV2	TRBD1	TRBJ1-2	CASSEALRDRRGGYTF	TGTGCCAGCAGTGAAGCGCTTCGGGACAGACGCGGGGGCTACACCTTC
-	TRBV7-2	TRBD2	TRBJ2-7	CASSLGGPREQYF	TGTGCCAGCAGCTTGGGAGGGCCTCGGGAGCAGTACTTC
-	TRBV24-1	-	TRBJ2-2	CATSQSNTGELFF	TGTGCCACCAGTCAATCGAACACCGGGGAGCTGTTTTTT
once	TRBV19	-	TRBJ2-1	CASSIARQAGDEQFF	TGTGCCAGTAGTATAGCCCGCCAGGCAGGGGATGAGCAGTTCTTC
-	TRBV7-2	TRBD2	TRBJ2-7	CASRTQAGEAHEQYF	TGTGCCAGCAGGACCCAAGCGGGAGAAGCCCACGAGCAGTACTTC
-	TRBV19	-	TRBJ2-7	CASSIMAGALDEQYF	TGTGCCAGTAGTATCATGGCAGGCGCCTTGGACGAGCAGTACTTC
-	TRBV7-2	TRBD1	TRBJ1-2	CASSLPRRDSNGYTF	TGTGCCAGCAGCCTGCCCAGGAGGGACAGTAATGGCTACACCTTC
-	TRBV19	-	TRBJ1-2	CASLLQQGDYGYTF	TGTGCCAGTTTGTTACAACAGGGTGACTATGGCTACACCTTC
-	TRBV9	-	TRBJ2-2	CASSPLQEANTGELFF	TGTGCCAGCAGCCCATTACAGGAAGCGAACACCGGGGAGCTGTTTTTT
-	TRBV7-2	TRBD1	TRBJ2-7	CASSLQGAYEQYF	TGTGCCAGCAGCCTACAGGGGGCCTACGAGCAGTACTTC
-	TRBV5-1	-	TRBJ1-1	CASSTTGRGTEAFF	TGCGCCAGCAGCACCACAGGGAGAGGGACTGAAGCTTTCTTT
-	TRBV6-5	-	TRBJ2-2	CASRETVPRTGELFF	TGTGCCAGCAGAGAGACAGTCCCTCGCACCGGGGAGCTGTTTTTT
-	TRBV19	-	TRBJ1-1	CASGSRGRNTEAFF	TGTGCCAGTGGATCTAGGGGCCGGAACACTGAAGCTTTCTTT